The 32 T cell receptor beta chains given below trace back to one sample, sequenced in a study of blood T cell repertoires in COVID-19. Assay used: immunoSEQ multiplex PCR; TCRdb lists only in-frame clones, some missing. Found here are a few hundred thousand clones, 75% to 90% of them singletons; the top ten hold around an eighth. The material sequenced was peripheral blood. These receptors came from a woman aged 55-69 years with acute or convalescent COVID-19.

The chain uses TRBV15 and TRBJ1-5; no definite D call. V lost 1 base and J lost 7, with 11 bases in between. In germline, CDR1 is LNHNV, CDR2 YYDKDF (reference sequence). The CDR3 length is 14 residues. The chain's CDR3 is CATSRGGKEQPQHF. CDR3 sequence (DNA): TGTGCCACCAGCAGAGGCGGAAAAGAACAGCCCCAGCATTTT.

CDR3 bases: TGTGCCACCCGCCCCTCCGAGGATAGACTAACCGGGGAGCAGTTCTTC. Translated: CATRPSEDRLTGEQFF. The chain couples TRBV24-1 to TRBJ2-1; the D gene is possibly TRBD2 (5 bases). V was cut by 9 bases and J by 10 bases, with 27 bases left in between. Germline V gene data show CDR1 as KGHDR and CDR2 as SFDVKD. This CDR3 spans 16 amino acids.

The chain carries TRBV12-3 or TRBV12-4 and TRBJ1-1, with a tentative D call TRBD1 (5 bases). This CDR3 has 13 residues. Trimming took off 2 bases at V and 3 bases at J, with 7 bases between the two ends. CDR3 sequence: CASSLSRDTEAFF. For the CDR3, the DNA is TGTGCCAGCAGTTTATCCAGGGACACTGAAGCTTTCTTT.

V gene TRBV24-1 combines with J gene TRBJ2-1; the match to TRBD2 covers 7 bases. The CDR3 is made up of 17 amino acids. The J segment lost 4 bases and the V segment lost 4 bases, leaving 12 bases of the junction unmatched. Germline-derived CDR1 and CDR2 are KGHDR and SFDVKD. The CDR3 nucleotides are TGTGCCACCAGTGACCCGGCGGCGGGAGCCACATACAATGAGCAGTTCTTC. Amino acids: CATSDPAAGATYNEQFF.

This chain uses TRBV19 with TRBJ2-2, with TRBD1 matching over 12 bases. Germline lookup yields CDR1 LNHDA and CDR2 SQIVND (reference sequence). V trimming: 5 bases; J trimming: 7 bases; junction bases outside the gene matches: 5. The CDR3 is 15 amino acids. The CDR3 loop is CASSGGQGAIGELFF. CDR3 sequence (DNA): TGTGCCAGTAGTGGGGGACAGGGGGCAATCGGGGAGCTGTTTTTT.

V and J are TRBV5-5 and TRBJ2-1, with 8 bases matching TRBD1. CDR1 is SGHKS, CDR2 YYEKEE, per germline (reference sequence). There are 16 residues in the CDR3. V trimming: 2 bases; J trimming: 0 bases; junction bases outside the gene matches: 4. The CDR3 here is CASSFTGGSSYNEQFF. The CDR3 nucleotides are TGTGCCAGCAGCTTTACAGGGGGGAGCTCCTACAATGAGCAGTTCTTC.

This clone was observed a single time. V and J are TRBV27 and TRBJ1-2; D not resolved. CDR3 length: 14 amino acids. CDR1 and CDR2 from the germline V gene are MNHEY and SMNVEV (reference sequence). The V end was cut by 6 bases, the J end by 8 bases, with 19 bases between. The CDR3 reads CASRPNGVTRGYTF. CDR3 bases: TGTGCCAGCAGGCCCAACGGGGTTACCCGAGGCTACACCTTC.

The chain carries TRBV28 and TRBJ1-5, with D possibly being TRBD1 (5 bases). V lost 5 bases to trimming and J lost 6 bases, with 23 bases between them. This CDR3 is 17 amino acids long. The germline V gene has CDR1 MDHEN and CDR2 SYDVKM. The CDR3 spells CASSPITPAGDPQPQHF. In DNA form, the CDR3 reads TGTGCCAGCAGTCCTATAACTCCCGCGGGGGATCCTCAGCCCCAGCATTTT. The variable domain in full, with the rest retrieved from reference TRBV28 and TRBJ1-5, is DVKVTQSSRYLVKRTGEKVFLECVQDMDHENMFWYRQDPGLGLRLIYFSYDVKMKEKGDIPEGYSVSREKKERFSLILESASTNQTSMYLCASSPITPAGDPQPQHFGDGTRLSIL.

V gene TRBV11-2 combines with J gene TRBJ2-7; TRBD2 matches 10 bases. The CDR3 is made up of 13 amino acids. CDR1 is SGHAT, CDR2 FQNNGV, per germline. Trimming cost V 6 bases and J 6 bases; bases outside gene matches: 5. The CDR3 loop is CASRFSGGIEQYF. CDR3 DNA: TGTGCCAGCAGGTTTAGCGGGGGGATCGAGCAGTACTTC.

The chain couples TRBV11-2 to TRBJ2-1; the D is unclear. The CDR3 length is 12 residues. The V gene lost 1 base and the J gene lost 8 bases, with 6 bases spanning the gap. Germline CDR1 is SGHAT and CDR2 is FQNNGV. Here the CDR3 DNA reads TGTGCCAGCAGCTTAGTGGCCTATGAGCAGTTCTTC. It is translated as CASSLVAYEQFF.

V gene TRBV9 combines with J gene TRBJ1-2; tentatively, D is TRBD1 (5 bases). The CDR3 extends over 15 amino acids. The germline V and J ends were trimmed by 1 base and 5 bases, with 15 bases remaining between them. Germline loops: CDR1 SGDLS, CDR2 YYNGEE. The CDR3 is CASSVLGDTGYGYTF. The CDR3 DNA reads TGTGCCAGCAGCGTACTTGGGGATACAGGTTATGGCTACACCTTC.

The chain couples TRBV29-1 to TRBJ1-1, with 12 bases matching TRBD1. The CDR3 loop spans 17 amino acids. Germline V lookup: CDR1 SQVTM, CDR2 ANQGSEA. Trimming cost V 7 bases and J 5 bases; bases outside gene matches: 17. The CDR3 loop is CSAAFLGTGGAGTEAFF. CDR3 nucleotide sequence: TGCAGCGCTGCCTTCTTGGGGACAGGGGGCGCGGGGACTGAAGCTTTCTTT.

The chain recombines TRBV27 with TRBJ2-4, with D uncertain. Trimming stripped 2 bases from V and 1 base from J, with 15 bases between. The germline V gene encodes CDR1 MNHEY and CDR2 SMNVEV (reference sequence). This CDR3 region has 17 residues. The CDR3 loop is CASSLVGEVGAKNIQYF. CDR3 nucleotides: TGTGCCAGCAGTTTAGTTGGAGAGGTTGGGGCCAAAAACATTCAGTACTTC.

The CDR3 loop reads CASTATINQPQHF. CDR3 sequence (DNA): TGTGCCAGCACGGCGACTATCAATCAGCCCCAGCATTTT. The V and J genes are TRBV12-3 or TRBV12-4 and TRBJ1-5; the D is unclear. Between the trimmed V and J ends, which lost 7 bases and 3 bases, there was a span of 10 bases. This CDR3 has 13 residues.

CDR3 residues: CASSLKLLAGELFF. The CDR3 nucleotides read TGTGCCAGCAGCTTGAAACTGCTCGCCGGGGAGCTGTTTTTT. The chain recombines TRBV5-6 with TRBJ2-2; D not certain. CDR3 length: 14 amino acids. Germline V lookup: CDR1 SGHDT, CDR2 YYEEEE. V was pared by 1 base and J by 6 bases, with 10 bases between.

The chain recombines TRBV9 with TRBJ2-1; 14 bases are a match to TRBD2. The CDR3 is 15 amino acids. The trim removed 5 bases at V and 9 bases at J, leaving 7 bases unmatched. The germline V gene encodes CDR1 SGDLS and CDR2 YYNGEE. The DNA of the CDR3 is TGTGCCAGCAGAGGACTAGCGGGAGGCAACGGTGAGCAGTTCTTC. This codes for CASRGLAGGNGEQFF.

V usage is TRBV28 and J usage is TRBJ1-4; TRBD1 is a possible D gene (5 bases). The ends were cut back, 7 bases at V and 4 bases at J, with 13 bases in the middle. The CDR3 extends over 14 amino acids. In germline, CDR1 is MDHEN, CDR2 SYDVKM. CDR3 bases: TGTGCCAGCATTGGGGCAGCCTTTAATGAAAAACTGTTTTTT. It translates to CASIGAAFNEKLFF. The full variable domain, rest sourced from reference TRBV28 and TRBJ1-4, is DVKVTQSSRYLVKRTGEKVFLECVQDMDHENMFWYRQDPGLGLRLIYFSYDVKMKEKGDIPEGYSVSREKKERFSLILESASTNQTSMYLCASIGAAFNEKLFFGSGTQLSVL.

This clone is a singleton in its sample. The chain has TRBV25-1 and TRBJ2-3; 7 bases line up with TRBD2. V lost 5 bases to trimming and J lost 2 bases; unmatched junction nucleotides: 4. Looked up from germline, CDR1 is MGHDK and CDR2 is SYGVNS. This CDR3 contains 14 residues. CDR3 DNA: TGTGCCAGCAGTCAACTAGCGAACACAGATACGCAGTATTTT. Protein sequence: CASSQLANTDTQYF.

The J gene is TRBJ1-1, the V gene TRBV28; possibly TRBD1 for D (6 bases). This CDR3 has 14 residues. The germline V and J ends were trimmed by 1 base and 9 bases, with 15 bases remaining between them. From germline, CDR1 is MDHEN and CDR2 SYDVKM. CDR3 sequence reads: CASSLSGGRIQAFF. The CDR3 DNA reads TGTGCCAGCAGTTTATCGGGGGGCAGGATTCAAGCTTTCTTT.

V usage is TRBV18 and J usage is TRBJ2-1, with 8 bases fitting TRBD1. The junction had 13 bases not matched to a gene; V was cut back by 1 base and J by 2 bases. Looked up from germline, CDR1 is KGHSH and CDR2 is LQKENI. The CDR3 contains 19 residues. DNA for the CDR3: TGTGCCAGCTCACCACTGGACAGGGTAGGTCCGAAACCCTACAATGAGCAGTTCTTC. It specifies CASSPLDRVGPKPYNEQFF.

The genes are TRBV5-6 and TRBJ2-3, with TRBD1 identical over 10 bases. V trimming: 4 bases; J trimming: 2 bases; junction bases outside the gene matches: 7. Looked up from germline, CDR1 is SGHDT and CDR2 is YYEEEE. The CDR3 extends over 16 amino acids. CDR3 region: CASSADRGPTTDTQYF. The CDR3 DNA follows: TGTGCCAGCAGCGCCGACAGGGGGCCCACCACAGATACGCAGTATTTT.

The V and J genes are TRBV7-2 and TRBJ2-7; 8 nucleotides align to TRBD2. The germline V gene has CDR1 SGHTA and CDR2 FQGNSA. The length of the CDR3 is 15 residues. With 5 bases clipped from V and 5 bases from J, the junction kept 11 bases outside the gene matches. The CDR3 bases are TGTGCCAGCAGCACCTCGACGGGGGGGTCCCACGAGCAGTACTTC. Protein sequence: CASSTSTGGSHEQYF.

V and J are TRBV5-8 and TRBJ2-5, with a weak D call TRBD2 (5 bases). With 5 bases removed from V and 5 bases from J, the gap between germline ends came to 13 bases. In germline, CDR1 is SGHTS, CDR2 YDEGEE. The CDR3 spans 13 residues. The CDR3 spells CASRPKTTETQYF. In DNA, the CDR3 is TGTGCCAGCAGACCAAAGACTACCGAGACCCAGTACTTC.

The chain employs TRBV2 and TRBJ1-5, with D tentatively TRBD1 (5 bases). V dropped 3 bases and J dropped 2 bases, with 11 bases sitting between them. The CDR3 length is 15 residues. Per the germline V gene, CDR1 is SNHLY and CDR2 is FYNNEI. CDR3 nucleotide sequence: TGTGCCAGCAGTGAGCGGGGGGTGCGCAATCAGCCCCAGCATTTT. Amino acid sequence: CASSERGVRNQPQHF.

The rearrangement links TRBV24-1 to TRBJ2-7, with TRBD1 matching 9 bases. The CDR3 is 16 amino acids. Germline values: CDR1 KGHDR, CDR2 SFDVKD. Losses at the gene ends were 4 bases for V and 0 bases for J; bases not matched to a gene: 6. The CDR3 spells CATSDSGTGSSYEQYF. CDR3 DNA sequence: TGTGCCACCAGTGACTCCGGGACAGGGAGCTCCTACGAGCAGTACTTC.

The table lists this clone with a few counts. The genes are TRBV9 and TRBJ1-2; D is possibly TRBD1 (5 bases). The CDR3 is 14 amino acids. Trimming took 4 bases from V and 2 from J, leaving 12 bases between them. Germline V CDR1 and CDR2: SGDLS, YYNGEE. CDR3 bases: TGTGCCAGCAGCCCCGCGGACACAAACTATGGCTACACCTTC. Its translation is CASSPADTNYGYTF.

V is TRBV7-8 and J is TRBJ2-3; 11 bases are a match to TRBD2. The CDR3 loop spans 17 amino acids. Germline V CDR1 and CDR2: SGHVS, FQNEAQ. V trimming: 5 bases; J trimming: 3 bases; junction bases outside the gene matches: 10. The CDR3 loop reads CASSPQLAGGKTDTQYF. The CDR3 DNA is TGTGCCAGCAGCCCACAGTTAGCGGGGGGGAAGACAGATACGCAGTATTTT. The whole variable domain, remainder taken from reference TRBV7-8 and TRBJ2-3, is GAGVSQSPRYKVAKRGQDVALRCDPISGHVSLFWYQQALGQGPEFLTYFQNEAQLDKSGLPSDRFFAERPEGSVSTLKIQRTQQEDSAVYLCASSPQLAGGKTDTQYFGPGTRLTVL.

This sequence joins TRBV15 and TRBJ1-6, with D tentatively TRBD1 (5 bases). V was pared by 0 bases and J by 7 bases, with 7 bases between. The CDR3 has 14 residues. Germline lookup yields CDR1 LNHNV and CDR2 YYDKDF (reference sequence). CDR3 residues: CATSREQANSPLHF. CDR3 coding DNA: TGTGCCACCAGCAGAGAACAGGCGAATTCACCCCTCCACTTT.

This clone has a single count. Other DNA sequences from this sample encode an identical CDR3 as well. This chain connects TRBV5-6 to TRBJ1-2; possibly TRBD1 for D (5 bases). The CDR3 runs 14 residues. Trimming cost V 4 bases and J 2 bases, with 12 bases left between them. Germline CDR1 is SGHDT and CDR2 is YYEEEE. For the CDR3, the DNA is TGTGCCAGCAGCCCCGACCGGGGGAACTATGGCTACACCTTC. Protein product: CASSPDRGNYGYTF.

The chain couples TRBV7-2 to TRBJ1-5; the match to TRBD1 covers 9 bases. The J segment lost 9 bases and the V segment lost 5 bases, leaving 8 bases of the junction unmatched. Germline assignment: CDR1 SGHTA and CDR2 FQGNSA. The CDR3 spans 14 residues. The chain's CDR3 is CASSDDRGKRPQHF. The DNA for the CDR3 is TGTGCCAGCAGCGACGACAGGGGGAAGCGGCCCCAGCATTTT.

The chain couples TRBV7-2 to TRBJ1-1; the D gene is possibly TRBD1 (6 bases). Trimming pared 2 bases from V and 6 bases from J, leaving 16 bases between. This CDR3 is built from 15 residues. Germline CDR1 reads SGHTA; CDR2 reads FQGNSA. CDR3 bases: TGTGCCAGCAGCTTAAATTTCGGGGGGGGCGCTGAAGCTTTCTTT. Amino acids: CASSLNFGGGAEAFF.

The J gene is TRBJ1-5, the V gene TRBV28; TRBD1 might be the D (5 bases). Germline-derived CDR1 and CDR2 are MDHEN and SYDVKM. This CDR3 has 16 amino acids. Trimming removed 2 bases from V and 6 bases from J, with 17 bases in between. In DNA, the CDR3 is TGTGCCAGCAGTTTACGTGGGCAGGCAAGGGGTCAGCCCCAGCATTTT. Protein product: CASSLRGQARGQPQHF.